This T cell receptor beta chain was captured in a study of Ad26.COV2.S vaccination and SARS-CoV-2 variants. Study-level information: Intramuscular Ad26.COV2.S at 5x10^10 or 1x10^11 viral particles. Regarding the study as a whole: The TCR breadth and depth analyses may have produced an underestimate of total T cell responses.

This sample's treatment: over 15 received Ad26.COV2.S at low or high dose, single or two shots; a few received placebo; per-sample allocation not given. On day 63 after the first injection, vaccine and placebo recipients gave samples. Repertoires were generated with immunoSEQ multiplex PCR, while TCRdb's copy carries only in-frame clones and drops some. Of 200,000 to 250,000 clones in the sample, 88% were seen once. This clone was observed once. Its antigen is still unknown. The germline CDR1 and CDR2 sequences are SGDLS and YYNGEE. V was clipped by 4 bases and J by 6 bases; unmatched bases: 9. The CDR3 consists of 15 residues.

The sample here was peripheral blood, taken in a trial of Ad26.COV2.S vaccine versus placebo. The genes are TRBV9 and TRBJ2-2, with 7 nucleotides matching TRBD1. This receptor was obtained from a person aged 18 to 65 who received the Ad26.COV2.S COVID-19 vaccine or a placebo. The CDR3 nucleotides are TGTGCCAGCAGCTCTCAGAGGCAGGGGGCCGGGGAGCTGTTTTTT. Translated: CASSSQRQGAGELFF.